This T cell receptor (beta chain) is drawn from a study of T cell repertoires in cytomegalovirus infection. Background on the study: Carrying CMV and the relevant HLA type showed in public TCR beta signatures.

This clonotype appeared a few times. What it binds is not known. The ends lost 3 bases at V and 6 bases at J; junction bases unmatched: 7. In germline, CDR1 is SGHRS, CDR2 YFSETQ. The CDR3 sequence is 16 residues long. TCRdb reprocessed the reads with MiXCR, giving one entry per CDR3 protein. The sample holds fewer than 550,000 distinct CDR3 sequences; roughly 30% are singletons and the top ten take roughly an eighth. Findings and limits, study-wide: CMV-specific TCR beta clonotypes restricted by HLA-C were the ones dominating the ex vivo response. Summed public TCR beta family frequency identified CMV carriers bearing the relevant HLA.

Material: PBMCs. The TCR originated in a human donor in good health (CMV status not recorded). Some clones in this sample may be carry-over from other donors' samples. The chain has TRBV5-1 and TRBJ2-2; TRBD2 matches at 11 bases. The CDR3: CASSYSGGAIAGELFF. For the CDR3, the DNA is TGCGCCAGCAGCTATAGCGGGGGGGCCATCGCCGGGGAGCTGTTTTTT.